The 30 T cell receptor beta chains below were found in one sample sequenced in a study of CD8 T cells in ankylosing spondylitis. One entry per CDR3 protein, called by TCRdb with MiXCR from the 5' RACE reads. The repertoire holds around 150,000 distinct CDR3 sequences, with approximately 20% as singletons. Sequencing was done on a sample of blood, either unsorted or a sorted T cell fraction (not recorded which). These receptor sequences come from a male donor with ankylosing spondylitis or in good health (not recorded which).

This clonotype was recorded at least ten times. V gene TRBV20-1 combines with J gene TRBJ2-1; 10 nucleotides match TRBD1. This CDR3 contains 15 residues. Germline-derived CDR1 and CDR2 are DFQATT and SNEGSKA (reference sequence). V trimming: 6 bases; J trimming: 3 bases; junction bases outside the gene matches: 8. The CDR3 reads CSAHVRDRGYNEQFF. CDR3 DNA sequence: TGCAGTGCCCACGTTAGGGACAGGGGCTACAATGAGCAGTTCTTC.

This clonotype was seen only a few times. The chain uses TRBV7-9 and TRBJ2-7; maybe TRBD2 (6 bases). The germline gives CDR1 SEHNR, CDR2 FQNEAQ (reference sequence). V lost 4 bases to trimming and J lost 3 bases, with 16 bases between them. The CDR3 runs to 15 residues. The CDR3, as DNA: TGTGCCAGCAGCTCCTCGAACGGGAGAGGCTACGAGCAGTACTTC. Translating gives CASSSSNGRGYEQYF.

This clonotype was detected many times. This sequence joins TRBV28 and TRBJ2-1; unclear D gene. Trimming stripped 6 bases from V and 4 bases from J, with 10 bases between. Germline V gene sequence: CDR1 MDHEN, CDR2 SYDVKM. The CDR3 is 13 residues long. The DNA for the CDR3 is TGTGCCAGCAGGGAACTGAATTACAATGAGCAGTTCTTC. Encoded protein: CASRELNYNEQFF.

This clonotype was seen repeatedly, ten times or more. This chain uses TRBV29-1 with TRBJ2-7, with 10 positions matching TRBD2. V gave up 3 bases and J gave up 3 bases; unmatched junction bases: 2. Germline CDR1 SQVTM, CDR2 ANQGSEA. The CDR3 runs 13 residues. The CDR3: CSVEASGSYEQYF. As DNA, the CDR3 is TGCAGCGTTGAGGCTAGCGGGAGCTACGAGCAGTACTTC.

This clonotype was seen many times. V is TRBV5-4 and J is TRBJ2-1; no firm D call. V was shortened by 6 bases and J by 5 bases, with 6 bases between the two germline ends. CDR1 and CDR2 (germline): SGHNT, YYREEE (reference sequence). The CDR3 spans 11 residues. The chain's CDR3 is CASTLNNEQFF. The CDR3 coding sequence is TGTGCCAGCACCCTGAACAATGAGCAGTTCTTC. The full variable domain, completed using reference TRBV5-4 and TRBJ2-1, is ETGVTQSPTHLIKTRGQQVTLRCSSQSGHNTVSWYQQALGQGPQFIFQYYREEENGRGNFPPRFSGLQFPNYSSELNVNALELDDSALYLCASTLNNEQFFGPGTRLTVL.

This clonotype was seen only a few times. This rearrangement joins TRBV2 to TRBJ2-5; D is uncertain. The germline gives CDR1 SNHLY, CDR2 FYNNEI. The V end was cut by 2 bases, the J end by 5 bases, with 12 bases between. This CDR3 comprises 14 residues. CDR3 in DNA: TGTGCCAGCAGTGAATCCGGTAACGGGGAGACCCAGTACTTC. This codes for CASSESGNGETQYF.

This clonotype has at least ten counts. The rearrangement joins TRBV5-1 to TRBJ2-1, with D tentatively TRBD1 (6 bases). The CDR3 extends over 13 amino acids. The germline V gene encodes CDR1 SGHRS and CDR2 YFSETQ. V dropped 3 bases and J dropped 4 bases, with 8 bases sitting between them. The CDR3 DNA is TGCGCCAGCAGCTCGGGACAATACAATGAGCAGTTCTTC. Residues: CASSSGQYNEQFF.

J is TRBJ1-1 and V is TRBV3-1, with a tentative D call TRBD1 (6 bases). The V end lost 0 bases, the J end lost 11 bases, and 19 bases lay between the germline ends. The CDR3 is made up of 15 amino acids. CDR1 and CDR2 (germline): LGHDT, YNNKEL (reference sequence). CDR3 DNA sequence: TGTGCCAGCAGCCAAGAAGTTAGGGGGGGGTTCGGTGCTTTCTTT. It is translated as CASSQEVRGGFGAFF.

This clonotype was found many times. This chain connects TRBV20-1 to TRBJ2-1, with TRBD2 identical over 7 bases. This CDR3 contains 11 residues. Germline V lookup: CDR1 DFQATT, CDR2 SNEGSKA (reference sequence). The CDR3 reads CSWGGRWEQFF. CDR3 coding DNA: TGCAGCTGGGGGGGAAGGTGGGAGCAGTTCTTC.

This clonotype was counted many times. The CDR3 DNA reads TGCGCCAGCAGCTTGGGAGGTGGGGGACTAAATCAGCCCCAGCATTTT. Translating gives CASSLGGGGLNQPQHF. The rearrangement uses TRBV5-1 and TRBJ1-5; perhaps TRBD1 as D (5 bases). In germline, CDR1 is SGHRS, CDR2 YFSETQ. This CDR3 is 16 amino acids long. Trimming took off 0 bases at V and 4 bases at J, with 14 bases between the two ends.

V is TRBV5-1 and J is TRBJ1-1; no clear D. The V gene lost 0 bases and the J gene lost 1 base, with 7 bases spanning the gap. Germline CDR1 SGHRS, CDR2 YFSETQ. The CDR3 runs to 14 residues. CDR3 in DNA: TGCGCCAGCAGCTTGGGACCTCCGAACACTGAAGCTTTCTTT. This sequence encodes CASSLGPPNTEAFF.

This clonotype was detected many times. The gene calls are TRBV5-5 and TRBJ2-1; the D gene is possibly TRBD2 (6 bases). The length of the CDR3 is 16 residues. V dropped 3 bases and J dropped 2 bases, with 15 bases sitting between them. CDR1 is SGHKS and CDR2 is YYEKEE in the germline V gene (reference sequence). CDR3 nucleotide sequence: TGTGCCAGCAGCTCCTATATTGGGGGGACCTACAATGAGCAGTTCTTC. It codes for CASSSYIGGTYNEQFF.

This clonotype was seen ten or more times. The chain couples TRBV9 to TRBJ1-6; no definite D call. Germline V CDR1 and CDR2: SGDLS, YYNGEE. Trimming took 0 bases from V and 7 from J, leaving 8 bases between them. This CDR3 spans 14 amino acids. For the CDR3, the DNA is TGTGCCAGCAGCGTAGATTTAGAGAATTCACCCCTCCACTTT. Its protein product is CASSVDLENSPLHF. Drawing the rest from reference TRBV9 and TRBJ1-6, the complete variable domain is DSGVTQTPKHLITATGQRVTLRCSPRSGDLSVYWYQQSLDQGLQFLIQYYNGEERAKGNILERFSAQQFPDLHSELNLSSLELGDSALYFCASSVDLENSPLHFGNGTRLTVT.

The CDR3 is CAARGSTDTQYF. The CDR3 coding sequence is TGTGCCGCCAGGGGGAGTACAGATACGCAGTATTTT. The chain employs TRBV6-5 and TRBJ2-3, with 7 bases fitting TRBD1. Germline CDR1 and CDR2: MNHEY and SVGAGI. The CDR3 has 12 amino acids. V shed 11 bases and J 3 bases; nucleotides not matched to a gene: 5.

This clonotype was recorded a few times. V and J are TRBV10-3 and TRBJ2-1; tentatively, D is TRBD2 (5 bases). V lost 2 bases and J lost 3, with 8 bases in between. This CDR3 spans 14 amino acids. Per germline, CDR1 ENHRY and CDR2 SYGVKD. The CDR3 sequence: CAISERGNYNEQFF. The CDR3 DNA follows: TGTGCCATCAGTGAGCGAGGGAACTACAATGAGCAGTTCTTC.

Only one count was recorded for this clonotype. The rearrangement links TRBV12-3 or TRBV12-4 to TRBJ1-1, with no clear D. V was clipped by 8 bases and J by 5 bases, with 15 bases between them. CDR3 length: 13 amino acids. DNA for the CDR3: TGTGCCAGCTCCAAAGATTTGGGGACTGAAGCTTTCTTT. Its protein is CASSKDLGTEAFF.

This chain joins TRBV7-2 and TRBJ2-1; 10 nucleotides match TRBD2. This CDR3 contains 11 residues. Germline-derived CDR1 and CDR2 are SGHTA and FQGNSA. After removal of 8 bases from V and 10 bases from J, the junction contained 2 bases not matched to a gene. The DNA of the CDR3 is TGTGCCAGCGCACTAGCGGGGGAGCAGTTCTTC. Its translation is CASALAGEQFF.

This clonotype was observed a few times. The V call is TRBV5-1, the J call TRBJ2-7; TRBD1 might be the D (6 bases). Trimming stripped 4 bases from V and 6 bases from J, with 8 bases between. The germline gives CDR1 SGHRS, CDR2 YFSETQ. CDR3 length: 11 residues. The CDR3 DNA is TGCGCCAGCAGCGGGGGCCTCGAGCAGTACTTC. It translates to CASSGGLEQYF.

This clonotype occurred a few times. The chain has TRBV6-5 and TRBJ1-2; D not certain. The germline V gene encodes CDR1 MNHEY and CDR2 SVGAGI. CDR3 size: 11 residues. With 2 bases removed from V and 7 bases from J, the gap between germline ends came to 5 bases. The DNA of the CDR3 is TGTGCCAGCAGTTACGGGTCTGGCTACACCTTC. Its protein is CASSYGSGYTF.

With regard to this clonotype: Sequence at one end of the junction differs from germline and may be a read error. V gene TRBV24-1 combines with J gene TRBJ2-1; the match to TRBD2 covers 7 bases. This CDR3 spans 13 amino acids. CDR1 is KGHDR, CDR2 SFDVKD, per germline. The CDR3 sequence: CATSDLGTKGVLF. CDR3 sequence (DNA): TGTGCCACCAGTGATTTGGGGACTAAAGGGGTTCTATTC.

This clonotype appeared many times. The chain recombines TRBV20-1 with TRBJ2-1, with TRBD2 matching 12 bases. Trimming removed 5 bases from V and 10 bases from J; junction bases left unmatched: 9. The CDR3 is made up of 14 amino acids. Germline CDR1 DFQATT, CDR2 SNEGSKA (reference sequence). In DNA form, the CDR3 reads TGCAGTGCTCGTGATGGACTAGCGGGATGGGAGCAGTTCTTC. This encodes CSARDGLAGWEQFF.

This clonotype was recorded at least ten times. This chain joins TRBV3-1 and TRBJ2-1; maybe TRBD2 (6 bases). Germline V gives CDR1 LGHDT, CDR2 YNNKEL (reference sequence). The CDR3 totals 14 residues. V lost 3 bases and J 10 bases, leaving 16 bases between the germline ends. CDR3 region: CASSQITGVREQFF. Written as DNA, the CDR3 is TGTGCCAGCAGCCAGATAACGGGAGTTCGAGAGCAGTTCTTC.

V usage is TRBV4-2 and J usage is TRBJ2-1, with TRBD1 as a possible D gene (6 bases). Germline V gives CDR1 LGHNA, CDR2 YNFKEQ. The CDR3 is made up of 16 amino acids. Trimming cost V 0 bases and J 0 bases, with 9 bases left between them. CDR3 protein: CASSQDVGGSYNEQFF. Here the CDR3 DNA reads TGTGCCAGCAGCCAAGATGTAGGGGGCTCCTACAATGAGCAGTTCTTC.

CDR3 nucleotides: TGTGCCAGCAGCTCTCACGGGACAGGGCCCTACAATGAGCAGTTCTTC. Its translation is CASSSHGTGPYNEQFF. The V call is TRBV7-8, the J call TRBJ2-1; TRBD1 agrees at 9 bases. Germline CDR1 reads SGHVS; CDR2 reads FQNEAQ. This CDR3 contains 16 residues. Trimming took 4 bases from V and 2 from J; bases not matched to a gene: 6.

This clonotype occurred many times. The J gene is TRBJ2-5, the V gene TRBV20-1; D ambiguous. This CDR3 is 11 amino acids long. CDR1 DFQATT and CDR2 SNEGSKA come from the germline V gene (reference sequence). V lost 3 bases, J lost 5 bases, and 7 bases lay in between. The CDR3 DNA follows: TGCAGTGCTAGCTCAAGTGAGACCCAGTACTTC. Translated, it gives CSASSSETQYF.

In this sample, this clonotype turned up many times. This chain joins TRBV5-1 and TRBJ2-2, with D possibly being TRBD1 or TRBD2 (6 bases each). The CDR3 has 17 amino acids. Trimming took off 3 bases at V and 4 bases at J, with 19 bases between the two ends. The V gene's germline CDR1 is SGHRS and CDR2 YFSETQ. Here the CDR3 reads CASSWGPRGLSTGELFF. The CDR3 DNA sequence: TGCGCCAGCAGCTGGGGGCCTCGGGGGCTTAGCACCGGGGAGCTGTTTTTT.

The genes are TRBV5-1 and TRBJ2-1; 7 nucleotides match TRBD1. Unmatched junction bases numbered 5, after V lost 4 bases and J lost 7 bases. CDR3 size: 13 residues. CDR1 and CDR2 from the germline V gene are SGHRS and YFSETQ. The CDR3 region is CASSDRDGNEQFF. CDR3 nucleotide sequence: TGCGCCAGCAGCGACAGGGATGGGAATGAGCAGTTCTTC. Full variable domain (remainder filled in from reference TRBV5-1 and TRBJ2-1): KAGVTQTPRYLIKTRGQQVTLSCSPISGHRSVSWYQQTPGQGLQFLFEYFSETQRNKGNFPGRFSGRQFSNSRSEMNVSTLELGDSALYLCASSDRDGNEQFFGPGTRLTVL.

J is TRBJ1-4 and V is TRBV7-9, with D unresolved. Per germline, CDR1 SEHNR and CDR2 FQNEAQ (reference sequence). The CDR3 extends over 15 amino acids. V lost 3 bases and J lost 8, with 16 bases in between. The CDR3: CASSFGRERAEKLFF. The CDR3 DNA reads TGTGCCAGCAGCTTTGGGCGCGAGAGGGCAGAAAAACTGTTTTTT.

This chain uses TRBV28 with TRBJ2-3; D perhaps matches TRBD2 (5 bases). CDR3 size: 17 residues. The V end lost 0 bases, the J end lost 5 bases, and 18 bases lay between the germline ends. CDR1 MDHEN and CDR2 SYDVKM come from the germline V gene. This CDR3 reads CASSLWDLAVRGDTQYF. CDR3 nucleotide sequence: TGTGCCAGCAGTTTATGGGATTTGGCGGTCCGGGGAGATACGCAGTATTTT.

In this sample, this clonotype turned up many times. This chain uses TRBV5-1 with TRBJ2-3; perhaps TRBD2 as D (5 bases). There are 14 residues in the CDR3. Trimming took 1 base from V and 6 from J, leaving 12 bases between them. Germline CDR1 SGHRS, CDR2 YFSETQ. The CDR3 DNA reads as TGCGCCAGCAGCTTGTTCGAGGGAGCGGATACGCAGTATTTT. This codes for CASSLFEGADTQYF.